The 12 T cell receptor beta chains below were found in one sample sequenced in a study of Ad26.COV2.S vaccination and SARS-CoV-2 variants. The method was immunoSEQ multiplex PCR; TCRdb's version includes in-frame clones alone and lacks a portion of them. This repertoire shows fewer than 600,000 clones, about nine tenths found once; its top ten account for around 1.8%. The treatment: roughly 20 received Ad26.COV2.S at low or high dose, single or two shots; roughly five received placebo; per-sample allocation not given. Sampling occurred on day 63 after the first vaccine or placebo injection. The sequenced sample was peripheral blood, obtained in a trial of Ad26.COV2.S vaccine versus placebo. Receptor source: a person between 18 and 65 years old who received the Ad26.COV2.S COVID-19 vaccine or a placebo.

This sequence joins TRBV29-1 and TRBJ2-1; 7 bases agree with TRBD2. V dropped 6 bases and J dropped 0; count of bases not matched to a gene: 11. The CDR3 extends over 16 amino acids. Germline values: CDR1 SQVTM, CDR2 ANQGSEA. In nucleotides, the CDR3 is TGCAGCGTCGCCCTGAGGGTAGCGGGCTCCTACAATGAGCAGTTCTTC. It translates to CSVALRVAGSYNEQFF.

CDR3 sequence: CASSPGTGWDEQYF. Written as DNA, the CDR3 is TGTGCCAGCTCACCAGGGACAGGGTGGGACGAGCAGTACTTC. The chain uses TRBV18 and TRBJ2-7; 9 bases match TRBD1. This CDR3 is 14 amino acids long. V dropped 2 bases and J dropped 5; count of bases not matched to a gene: 4. The germline V gene has CDR1 KGHSH and CDR2 LQKENI.

Concerning this clone itself: At one end the junction does not follow the germline gene, possibly because of a read error. The chain links TRBV30 to TRBJ2-3; weak D call: TRBD1 (5 bases). The CDR3 contains 12 residues. CDR1 GTSNPN and CDR2 SVGIG come from the germline V gene (reference sequence). CDR3 nucleotides: TGCGCTCTGCGCGAGTCAGGGGATACGCAGTATTTT. It is translated as CALRESGDTQYF.

This clone was seen once. CDR3 residues: CASSWGGQGTEAFF. DNA for the CDR3: TGTGCCAGCAGTTGGGGGGGGCAGGGGACTGAAGCTTTCTTT. The rearrangement joins TRBV27 to TRBJ1-1; maybe TRBD1 (6 bases). Germline lookup yields CDR1 MNHEY and CDR2 SMNVEV (reference sequence). The V end was cut by 4 bases, the J end by 5 bases, with 14 bases between. The CDR3 covers 14 residues.

This chain links TRBV6-5 with TRBJ1-5, with a possible D match to TRBD1 (5 bases). This CDR3 is built from 15 residues. V lost 0 bases and J lost 5, with 11 bases in between. The V gene's germline CDR1 is MNHEY and CDR2 SVGAGI. The CDR3 loop reads CASSYSSGGDQPQHF. The CDR3 nucleotides are TGTGCCAGCAGTTACTCGAGCGGGGGAGATCAGCCCCAGCATTTT.

The rearrangement joins TRBV2 to TRBJ1-1, with D uncertain. Germline V gene lookup returns CDR1 SNHLY and CDR2 FYNNEI. Trimming took off 4 bases at V and 11 bases at J, with 14 bases between the two ends. The CDR3 consists of 12 residues. The DNA of the CDR3 is TGTGCCAGCAGTGGGAGCGCGACTGGGGCTTTCTTT. This codes for CASSGSATGAFF.

The rearrangement uses TRBV11-1 and TRBJ2-5; D gene ambiguous. CDR3 length: 16 residues. Germline-derived CDR1 and CDR2 are SGHAT and FQDESV (reference sequence). V gave up 4 bases and J gave up 4 bases, with 19 bases separating them. The CDR3 region is CASSSPGSIRRETQYF. The CDR3 nucleotides are TGTGCCAGCAGCTCCCCCGGCAGCATCCGACGAGAGACCCAGTACTTC.

The genes are TRBV4-1 and TRBJ2-5; D is uncertain. Germline CDR1 MGHRA, CDR2 YSYEKL. The ends were cut back, 0 bases at V and 5 bases at J, with 10 bases in the middle. The CDR3 extends over 14 amino acids. This chain's CDR3 is CASSQDQGRETQYF. The CDR3 nucleotides read TGCGCCAGCAGCCAAGATCAAGGGCGGGAGACCCAGTACTTC.

The chain recombines TRBV5-1 with TRBJ2-1; 12 bases line up with TRBD2. With V trimmed by 4 bases and J by 3 bases, 5 bases remained unmatched. This CDR3 contains 16 residues. Germline lookup yields CDR1 SGHRS and CDR2 YFSETQ. The CDR3: CASSRVLAGGYNEQFF. The DNA for the CDR3 is TGCGCCAGCAGCCGGGTACTAGCGGGAGGCTACAATGAGCAGTTCTTC.

This clone was counted a few times. The rearrangement links TRBV18 to TRBJ1-2; no clear D gene. The germline V gene has CDR1 KGHSH and CDR2 LQKENI. V was clipped by 4 bases and J by 6 bases, with 15 bases between them. The CDR3 is 14 residues long. In nucleotides, the CDR3 is TGTGCCAGCTCACTCATTAGGGATGAGGATGGCTACACCTTC. Translated, it gives CASSLIRDEDGYTF.

This clone was counted between two and nine times. J is TRBJ1-2 and V is TRBV12-3 or TRBV12-4; D remains ambiguous. The CDR3 length is 13 residues. V lost 6 bases, J lost 2 bases, and 10 bases lay in between. DNA for the CDR3: TGTGCCAGCAGCAAACGACGGAACTATGGCTACACCTTC. Its protein product is CASSKRRNYGYTF.

The chain has TRBV7-3 and TRBJ2-1; 7 nucleotides line up with TRBD2. After removal of 5 bases from V and 1 base from J, the junction contained 5 bases not matched to a gene. The CDR3 length is 15 residues. Germline lookup yields CDR1 SGHTA and CDR2 FQGTGA. The chain's CDR3 is CASSPTSSSYNEQFF. Here the CDR3 DNA reads TGTGCCAGCAGCCCGACTAGCTCGTCCTACAATGAGCAGTTCTTC.